This TCR beta chain came from a study of shared clonotypes between healthy human individuals. Study results and caveats: Clonotype sharing across donors was expected to vary with sequencing depth.

This CDR3 region has 16 residues. CDR1 and CDR2 (germline): MDHEN, SYDVKM. V gave up 5 bases and J gave up 6 bases, with 20 bases separating them. Repertoires were generated with immunoSEQ multiplex PCR, while TCRdb's copy carries only in-frame clones and drops some. The sample lists approximately 2.3 million clones, about 92% occurring once. With regard to this clone: The antigen remains unidentified.

The sequencing input was naive CD4+ T cells from PBMCs. Subset of the sample: CD45RA+ positively selected. The receptor comes from a man aged 18 to 29 in good health. Some clones in this sample may be carry-over from other donors' samples. The V and J genes are TRBV28 and TRBJ1-5; unclear D gene. The CDR3 here is CASSLTQTAWGQPQHF. The CDR3 bases are TGTGCCAGCAGTCTTACCCAGACCGCTTGGGGTCAGCCCCAGCATTTT.